This T cell receptor (beta chain) was recorded in a study of blood T cell repertoires in COVID-19. Looking at the study overall: From T cells, B-cell-depleted T cells, or PBMCs came the material, which was cDNA or gDNA.

Assignments of participants to cohorts depended upon their own reported clinical history. CDR3 length equals 15 residues. V was clipped by 4 bases and J by 4 bases; unmatched bases: 10. Germline V gives CDR1 SGHNT, CDR2 YYREEE (reference sequence). The repertoire was sequenced with immunoSEQ multiplex PCR; TCRdb's copy has only in-frame clones and lacks some. The sample has approximately 200,000 clones; around 90% are singletons. The sample taken for sequencing was PBMCs or T cells enriched from blood (not recorded which). The chain is built from TRBV5-4 and TRBJ1-2, with TRBD1 matching 7 bases. This receptor was taken from a man aged 25-45 years who had recovered from COVID-19. The CDR3, as DNA: TGTGCCAGCAGCCCCTCAAACAGGGGCGGCTATGGCTACACCTTC. Amino acids: CASSPSNRGGYGYTF.